This T cell receptor (beta chain) emerged from a study of cytomegalovirus exposure and HLA in healthy donors. Study at large: Early on, a data release was issued that held roughly 80 million unique TCRs from HLA-typed donors. General study results and limits: Rarity held for most TCR sequences, but there were some public TCRs that occurred in many donors. Analysis was carried out at a later point, and it linked a missense DCLRE1C variant to TCR beta V- and J-gene trimming.

PCR used 60 Vbeta primers and 13 Jbeta primers. Sequencing was performed with immunoSEQ multiplex PCR; in TCRdb, only in-frame clones are kept and a portion is missing. The sample has over 100,000 clones, 69% seen once. Turning to this clone: The antigen is undetermined.

Though probably carrying unrecorded immune exposures, donors were nominally healthy at sampling. This CDR3 is 16 amino acids long. The germline CDR1 and CDR2 sequences are MNHEY and SVGAGI. J gave up 7 bases and V 0 bases, and 10 bases lay outside the gene matches. This chain uses TRBV6-5 with TRBJ1-2; TRBD1 matches 8 bases. This clonotype originated in a woman in her 70s in good health and CMV-seropositive. Material for sequencing was PBMCs. The DNA of the CDR3 is TGTGCCAGCAGTTACTCGCCTCAGGGGGCGCAAGGTGGCTACACCTTC. Protein product: CASSYSPQGAQGGYTF.